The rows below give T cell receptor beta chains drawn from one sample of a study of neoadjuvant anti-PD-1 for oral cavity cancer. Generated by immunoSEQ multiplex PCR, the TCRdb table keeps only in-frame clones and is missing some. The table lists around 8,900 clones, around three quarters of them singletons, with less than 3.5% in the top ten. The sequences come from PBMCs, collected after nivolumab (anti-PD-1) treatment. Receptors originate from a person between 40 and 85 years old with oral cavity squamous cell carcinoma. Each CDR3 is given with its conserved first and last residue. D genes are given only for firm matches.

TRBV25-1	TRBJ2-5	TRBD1	CASREGTGVRETQYF
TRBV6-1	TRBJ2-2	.	CASSEAAANTGELFF
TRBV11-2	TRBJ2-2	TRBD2	CASSFNSGGAGELFF
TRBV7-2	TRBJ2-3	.	CASEGEGRTDTQYF
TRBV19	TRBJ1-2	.	CASSISGQIYGYTF
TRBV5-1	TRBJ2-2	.	CASSLALTVGTGELFF
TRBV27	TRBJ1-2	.	CAINPAGGSGYTF
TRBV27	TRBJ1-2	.	CASSPQGFYGYTF
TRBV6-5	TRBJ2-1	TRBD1	CASRVTGQSYNEQFF
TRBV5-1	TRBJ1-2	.	CASSLETGSTRDGYTF
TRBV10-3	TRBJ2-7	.	CAISDGGHEQYF
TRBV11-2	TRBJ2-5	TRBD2	CASSPVAGDQETQYF
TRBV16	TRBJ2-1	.	CASSPNNEQFF
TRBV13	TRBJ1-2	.	CASSLGIGNGYTF
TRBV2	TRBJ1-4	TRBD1	CASTKGQINEKLFF
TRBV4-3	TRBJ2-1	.	CASSQDLVSHNEQFF
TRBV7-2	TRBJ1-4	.	CASSLPNEKLFF
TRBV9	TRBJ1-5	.	CASRAGNQPQHF
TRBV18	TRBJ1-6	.	CASSQGEASPLHF
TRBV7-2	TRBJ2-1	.	CASSELSVRFF
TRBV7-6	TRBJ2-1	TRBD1	CASSLGGGTGSEQFF
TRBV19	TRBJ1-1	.	CASSIDWGNTEAFF
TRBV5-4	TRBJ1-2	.	CASSPGGEYGYTF
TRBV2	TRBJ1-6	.	CASSNGGGGLNSPLHF
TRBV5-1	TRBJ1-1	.	CASSLGVQAEAFF
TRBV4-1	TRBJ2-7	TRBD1	CASSLTGTVEYEQYF
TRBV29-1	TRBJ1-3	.	CSVETRAYSGNTIYF